The 11 T cell receptor beta chains reported below all come from one sample, sequenced in a study of blood T cell repertoires in COVID-19. Here immunoSEQ multiplex PCR was the method, and the copy in TCRdb shows in-frame clones only, minus some. The data hold around 40,000 clones, with 80% to 90% observed a single time. Sequenced material: peripheral blood. These receptors originate from a human donor in a cohort sampled during active COVID-19.

The chain carries TRBV7-6 and TRBJ2-5; 9 bases match TRBD1. The CDR3 length is 15 residues. The V gene end was trimmed by 5 bases and the J gene end by 5 bases; junction bases not matched to a gene: 9. CDR1 is SGHVS and CDR2 is FNYEAQ in the germline V gene. CDR3 loop: CASSPWTGVVETQYF. DNA for the CDR3: TGTGCCAGCAGCCCGTGGACAGGGGTAGTGGAGACCCAGTACTTC.

The V call is TRBV10-3, the J call TRBJ2-1, with 9 bases that match TRBD2. After removal of 7 bases from V and 1 base from J, the junction contained 5 bases not matched to a gene. This CDR3 region has 15 residues. Looked up from germline, CDR1 is ENHRY and CDR2 is SYGVKD. The CDR3 is CAIIIAGVSYNEQFF. In DNA, the CDR3 is TGTGCCATCATTATAGCGGGGGTGTCCTACAATGAGCAGTTCTTC.

The V call is TRBV5-1, the J call TRBJ1-2; TRBD1 matches 11 bases. The V segment lost 4 bases and the J segment 8 bases; nucleotides outside the gene matches: 7. Germline V gene sequence: CDR1 SGHRS, CDR2 YFSETQ. The CDR3 consists of 14 residues. CDR3 nucleotide sequence: TGCGCCAGCAGCGAGGACAGGGGGCTTGGAGGCTACACCTTC. Amino acid sequence: CASSEDRGLGGYTF.

The chain combines TRBV5-4 with TRBJ2-5; 9 bases map to TRBD2. Per germline, CDR1 SGHNT and CDR2 YYREEE (reference sequence). V trimming: 4 bases; J trimming: 2 bases; junction bases outside the gene matches: 6. This CDR3 is 15 amino acids long. The CDR3 sequence: CASSPSGDLQETQYF. The CDR3 DNA follows: TGTGCCAGCAGCCCTAGCGGGGATTTACAAGAGACCCAGTACTTC.

This chain joins TRBV18 and TRBJ2-1; 15 bases line up with TRBD2. The CDR3 length is 16 residues. Germline CDR1 reads KGHSH; CDR2 reads LQKENI. The J segment lost 3 bases and the V segment lost 8 bases, leaving 5 bases of the junction unmatched. In DNA form, the CDR3 reads TGTGCCAGCAAGCGGACTAGCGGGGGGGGCTACAATGAGCAGTTCTTC. It yields the protein CASKRTSGGGYNEQFF.

This clone was seen once. The chain joins TRBV2 to TRBJ2-1; 7 nucleotides match TRBD1. The CDR3 extends over 14 amino acids. Trimming cost V 0 bases and J 15 bases; bases outside gene matches: 11. Germline assignment: CDR1 SNHLY and CDR2 FYNNEI. The CDR3 protein is CASSEAGIDRVVFF. The CDR3 DNA sequence: TGTGCCAGCAGTGAAGCCGGCATCGACAGGGTCGTGTTCTTC. Using reference TRBV2 and TRBJ2-1 for the parts outside the CDR3, the full variable domain is EPEVTQTPSHQVTQMGQEVILRCVPISNHLYFYWYRQILGQKVEFLVSFYNNEISEKSEIFDDQFSVERPDGSNFTLKIRSTKLEDSAMYFCASSEAGIDRVVFFGPGTRLTVL.

The genes are TRBV6-5 and TRBJ2-7, with 11 bases lining up with TRBD1. The CDR3 runs to 13 residues. V shed 6 bases, J shed 5 bases, and the junction held 3 bases outside the gene matches. CDR1 and CDR2 (germline): MNHEY, SVGAGI. The CDR3 region has the DNA TGTGCCAGCAGATGGACAGGGGGCAACGAGCAGTACTTC. Its translation: CASRWTGGNEQYF.

The V and J genes are TRBV11-2 and TRBJ2-5, with D possibly TRBD2 on 5 matching bases. This CDR3 has 13 amino acids. The germline V gene encodes CDR1 SGHAT and CDR2 FQNNGV. V gave up 1 base and J gave up 3 bases, with 6 bases separating them. The CDR3 DNA follows: TGTGCCAGCAGCTTAGGTAGCGAAGAGACCCAGTACTTC. This gives the protein CASSLGSEETQYF.

The chain has TRBV10-3 and TRBJ2-7; no reliable D call. The ends were cut back, 4 bases at V and 5 bases at J, with 12 bases in the middle. The V gene's germline CDR1 is ENHRY and CDR2 SYGVKD. This CDR3 is built from 13 residues. The chain's CDR3 is CAISAVASDEQYF. CDR3 in DNA: TGTGCCATCAGTGCCGTGGCTTCCGACGAGCAGTACTTC.

The CDR3 loop is CASGLRSSGANVLTF. The DNA of the CDR3 is TGTGCTAGTGGTTTGCGTAGCTCTGGGGCCAACGTCCTGACTTTC. The chain uses TRBV12-5 and TRBJ2-6; D call uncertain. The germline V gene encodes CDR1 LGHNT and CDR2 FRNRAP. This CDR3 region has 15 residues. V gave up 2 bases and J gave up 0 bases, with 5 bases separating them.

The chain is built from TRBV28 and TRBJ1-4, with 11 bases fitting TRBD1. In germline, CDR1 is MDHEN, CDR2 SYDVKM. V dropped 6 bases and J dropped 8; count of bases not matched to a gene: 14. The CDR3 runs to 17 residues. CDR3 protein: CASSLGQGVRWDEKLFF. The CDR3 DNA reads TGTGCCAGCAGCCTGGGACAGGGGGTCCGGTGGGACGAAAAACTGTTTTTT. The complete variable domain, with remaining parts taken from reference TRBV28 and TRBJ1-4, reads DVKVTQSSRYLVKRTGEKVFLECVQDMDHENMFWYRQDPGLGLRLIYFSYDVKMKEKGDIPEGYSVSREKKERFSLILESASTNQTSMYLCASSLGQGVRWDEKLFFGSGTQLSVL.